One and the same sample provided the 21 T cell receptor beta chains below, sequenced in a study of T cells after somatic rescue of genetic block. TCRdb keeps only in-frame clones here, not all; method: immunoSEQ multiplex PCR. This table holds roughly 55,000 clones, roughly 96% found once. Source material: peripheral blood mononuclear cells (PBMCs). The source is a child under two years old.

This clone was recorded once. The gene calls are TRBV6-1 and TRBJ1-2; TRBD1 matches at 11 bases. This CDR3 comprises 13 residues. Germline CDR1 and CDR2: MNHNS and SASEGT. Losses at the gene ends were 7 bases for V and 7 bases for J; bases not matched to a gene: 5. The CDR3 loop reads CASILDRGLGYTF. Here the CDR3 DNA reads TGTGCCAGCATTCTGGACAGGGGGCTTGGCTACACCTTC.

The chain couples TRBV10-1 to TRBJ2-1; 8 bases map to TRBD1. This CDR3 has 17 residues. The germline V gene has CDR1 WNHNN and CDR2 SYGVQD (reference sequence). V lost 0 bases, J lost 3 bases, and 7 bases stayed unmatched. CDR3 loop: CASSESRDRIRYNEQFF. In DNA form, the CDR3 reads TGCGCCAGCAGTGAGTCACGGGACAGGATTCGCTACAATGAGCAGTTCTTC.

This sequence joins TRBV9 and TRBJ2-2; 8 bases map to TRBD2. This CDR3 contains 14 residues. Germline CDR1 and CDR2: SGDLS and YYNGEE. With V trimmed by 5 bases and J by 3 bases, 3 bases remained unmatched. The DNA of the CDR3 is TGTGCCAGCAGACGGGAGGGGTACACCGGGGAGCTGTTTTTT. Protein: CASRREGYTGELFF.

The V gene is TRBV7-9, the J gene TRBJ2-1, with D possibly TRBD1 on 6 matching bases. Germline assignment: CDR1 SEHNR and CDR2 FQNEAQ (reference sequence). The CDR3 length is 15 residues. Deletions cut 3 bases from V and 6 bases from J, with 15 bases between. The CDR3 bases are TGTGCCAGCAGCTTGGCCGGGACATTGGGCAATGAGCAGTTCTTC. It specifies CASSLAGTLGNEQFF.

This clone was observed a single time. V usage is TRBV28 and J usage is TRBJ1-3; TRBD1 might be the D (5 bases). Trimming left V 3 bases short and J 1 base short, with 10 bases between. This CDR3 comprises 15 residues. CDR1 is MDHEN and CDR2 is SYDVKM in the germline V gene. CDR3 nucleotides: TGTGCCAGCAGTTTTCAGGGCGGGTCTGGAAACACCATATATTTT. As protein: CASSFQGGSGNTIYF.

The chain is built from TRBV4-2 and TRBJ2-1; TRBD2 aligns across 15 bases. This CDR3 region has 17 residues. Trimming at V came to 2 bases and at J to 5 bases, leaving 4 bases not matched to a gene. The V gene's germline CDR1 is LGHNA and CDR2 YNFKEQ. CDR3 region: CASSQIGTSGRHNEQFF. For the CDR3, the DNA is TGTGCCAGCAGCCAAATAGGGACTAGCGGGAGGCACAATGAGCAGTTCTTC.

The chain joins TRBV2 to TRBJ2-1; 12 bases fit TRBD2. The germline CDR1 and CDR2 sequences are SNHLY and FYNNEI. Trimming removed 7 bases from V and 8 bases from J; junction bases left unmatched: 12. The CDR3 loop spans 16 amino acids. CDR3 sequence (DNA): TGTGCCAGCAATAGAGTGACTAGCGGGAGAAACCATGAGCAGTTCTTC. This gives the protein CASNRVTSGRNHEQFF.

For this clone: One end of the junction varies from germline; a read error may be responsible. This sample also contains other DNA sequences that code for the same CDR3. V gene TRBV7-2 combines with J gene TRBJ2-7, with 13 bases aligning to TRBD2. The CDR3 contains 16 residues. The germline CDR1 and CDR2 sequences are SGHTA and FQGNSA. The CDR3 sequence: CASSLSRLAGGSEQYF. In nucleotides, the CDR3 is TGCGCCAGCAGCTTATCTCGACTAGCGGGAGGTTCCGAGCAGTACTTC.

The chain is built from TRBV5-6 and TRBJ2-2; 12 bases map to TRBD2. Germline trimming cut 0 bases from V and 0 bases from J; bases unmatched to any gene: 0. The V gene's germline CDR1 is SGHDT and CDR2 YYEEEE. CDR3 size: 17 residues. DNA for the CDR3: TGTGCCAGCAGCTTGGGACTAGCGGGAGCGAACACCGGGGAGCTGTTTTTT. Translated, it gives CASSLGLAGANTGELFF.

CDR3 region: CASTPREWNTQYF. The CDR3 region has the DNA TGTGCCAGCACCCCTCGTGAGTGGAATACGCAGTATTTT. The rearrangement uses TRBV6-4 and TRBJ2-3; D gene unclear. V lost 7 bases and J 7 bases, leaving 15 bases between the germline ends. CDR1 and CDR2 (germline): MRHNA, SNTAGT. This CDR3 contains 13 residues.

The chain uses TRBV5-4 and TRBJ2-7; the D is unclear. The CDR3 has 14 amino acids. Germline loops: CDR1 SGHNT, CDR2 YYREEE (reference sequence). Trimming removed 2 bases from V and 2 bases from J, with 11 bases in between. CDR3 loop: CASSLGDNPYEQYF. CDR3 DNA: TGTGCCAGCAGCTTAGGAGACAACCCCTACGAGCAGTACTTC.

Concerning this clone: The sample carries other DNA sequences with the same CDR3. The chain is built from TRBV5-1 and TRBJ2-3, with D possibly being TRBD2 (6 bases). Germline V CDR1 and CDR2: SGHRS, YFSETQ. There are 14 residues in the CDR3. Trimming removed 2 bases at V and 0 bases at J, with 7 bases between. This chain's CDR3 is CASSLSGSTDTQYF. The CDR3 DNA reads as TGCGCCAGCAGCTTAAGCGGGAGCACAGATACGCAGTATTTT.

In this sample, this clone turned up once. This rearrangement joins TRBV6-1 to TRBJ2-7; the D gene is possibly TRBD2 (6 bases). The V end was cut by 2 bases, the J end by 2 bases, with 10 bases between. This CDR3 is 14 amino acids long. Germline CDR1 MNHNS, CDR2 SASEGT. The CDR3 reads CASSELARAYEQYF. The DNA for the CDR3 is TGTGCCAGCAGTGAACTAGCGAGGGCCTACGAGCAGTACTTC.

The CDR3, as DNA: TGTGCCAGCATCGCGCCACGCAGGGGGAACTATGGCTACACCTTC. The encoded protein is CASIAPRRGNYGYTF. This rearrangement joins TRBV11-1 to TRBJ1-2; 7 nucleotides agree with TRBD1. Germline lookup yields CDR1 SGHAT and CDR2 FQDESV (reference sequence). Unmatched junction bases numbered 10, after V lost 7 bases and J lost 2 bases. The CDR3 is 15 residues long.

Only one count was recorded for this clone. The chain recombines TRBV6-7 with TRBJ1-4, with 7 bases aligning to TRBD1. TRBV6-7 is placed among ORFs of uncertain function. V shed 0 bases and J 7 bases; nucleotides not matched to a gene: 2. This CDR3 has 14 residues. The CDR3 region has the DNA TGTGCCAGCAGTTACTCAGGGGGCTTTGAAAAACTGTTTTTT. This gives the protein CASSYSGGFEKLFF.

The V gene is TRBV28, the J gene TRBJ2-5; the D gene is possibly TRBD2 (5 bases). The CDR3 runs 10 residues. Germline CDR1 is MDHEN and CDR2 is SYDVKM. The V end lost 6 bases, the J end lost 9 bases, and 8 bases lay between the germline ends. The CDR3 sequence is CASSRGSQYF. In nucleotides, the CDR3 is TGTGCCAGCAGCCGAGGGTCCCAGTACTTC.

Only a few counts were recorded for this clone. The chain combines TRBV7-9 with TRBJ2-3; 8 bases fit TRBD2. In germline, CDR1 is SEHNR, CDR2 FQNEAQ (reference sequence). CDR3 length equals 16 residues. V was pared by 1 base and J by 0 bases, with 3 bases of the junction left unmatched. CDR3 in amino acids: CASSLELAASTDTQYF. The DNA for the CDR3 is TGTGCCAGCAGCTTAGAACTAGCGGCTAGCACAGATACGCAGTATTTT.

The V call is TRBV11-3, the J call TRBJ2-1, with a possible D match to TRBD1 (5 bases). There are 13 residues in the CDR3. CDR1 is SGHNT and CDR2 is YENEEA in the germline V gene. Between the trimmed V and J ends, which lost 5 bases and 5 bases, there was a span of 10 bases. The CDR3 sequence: CASSQGSHNEQFF. The DNA of the CDR3 is TGTGCCAGCAGCCAGGGCAGCCACAATGAGCAGTTCTTC.

V and J are TRBV6-4 and TRBJ1-2; the D gene is possibly TRBD1 (5 bases). The germline V gene has CDR1 MRHNA and CDR2 SNTAGT. There are 12 residues in the CDR3. Trimming left V 2 bases short and J 8 bases short, with 9 bases between. CDR3 sequence reads: CASSDPGGGYTF. The CDR3, as DNA: TGTGCCAGCAGTGACCCGGGGGGGGGCTACACCTTC.

The V gene is TRBV5-8, the J gene TRBJ2-7; 7 nucleotides align to TRBD1. The CDR3 spans 14 residues. Trimming at V came to 4 bases and at J to 2 bases, leaving 6 bases not matched to a gene. Germline V gene data show CDR1 as SGHTS and CDR2 as YDEGEE. DNA of the CDR3: TGTGCCAGCAGCCCCCGGGACAGAACCTACGAGCAGTACTTC. Its translation is CASSPRDRTYEQYF.

The rearrangement joins TRBV6-1 to TRBJ2-1; D may be TRBD2 (5 bases). The V gene's germline CDR1 is MNHNS and CDR2 SASEGT. The germline V and J ends were trimmed by 7 bases and 7 bases, with 11 bases remaining between them. The CDR3 consists of 12 residues. CDR3 sequence: CASTGLQNEQFF. The CDR3 DNA reads as TGTGCCAGCACGGGATTGCAGAATGAGCAGTTCTTC.